This T cell receptor beta chain was profiled in a study of T cell repertoires in cytomegalovirus infection. Only a few counts were recorded for this clonotype. What it binds is not known. From the reads, TCRdb called clonotypes with MiXCR, one entry per CDR3 protein. Of 400,000 to 600,000 distinct CDR3 sequences listed, approximately 40% are singletons. Germline V gives CDR1 KGHDR, CDR2 SFDVKD. Unmatched junction bases numbered 7, after V lost 4 bases and J lost 6 bases. There are 14 residues in the CDR3. This sample comprised cultured PBMCs, obtained from culture after CMV antigen stimulation. The sequence came from a human donor in good health (CMV status not recorded). Some clones in this sample may be carry-over from other donors' samples. The chain links TRBV24-1 to TRBJ1-2; 7 bases agree with TRBD1. CDR3 residues: CATSDPDREDGYTF. CDR3 in DNA: TGTGCCACCAGTGACCCCGACAGGGAAGATGGCTACACCTTC.